Below, one T cell receptor (beta chain) is given with its context. The antigen remains undetermined. The sample belongs to a study of shared clonotypes between healthy human individuals. Every contributor of samples was a Caucasian grown-up residing in Nashville, Tennessee. General study findings and limits: The generation probabilities recorded for non-shared clonotypes fell below those of clonotypes shared by all four donors. Clonotypes that were shared across a few donors made up roughly 5% of naive CD4 clonotypes.

Per the germline V gene, CDR1 is SGDLS and CDR2 is YYNGEE. The CDR3 runs to 15 residues. Trimming took 3 bases from V and 4 from J, leaving 15 bases between them. Sequencing used immunoSEQ multiplex PCR; TCRdb keeps in-frame clones, though not all of them. The top ten hold approximately 0.37% of the sample, which has 2 million to 3 million clones, 80% to 95% seen once. Source material: naive CD4+ T cells from PBMCs. Subset described: CD45RA+ positively selected. The chain is built from TRBV9 and TRBJ2-3; D remains unclear. The receptor was derived from a man younger than 35 in good health. Some clones in this sample may be carry-over from other donors' samples. The CDR3 spells CASSEWVDRADTQYF. For the CDR3, the DNA is TGTGCCAGCAGCGAGTGGGTGGACCGGGCAGATACGCAGTATTTT.